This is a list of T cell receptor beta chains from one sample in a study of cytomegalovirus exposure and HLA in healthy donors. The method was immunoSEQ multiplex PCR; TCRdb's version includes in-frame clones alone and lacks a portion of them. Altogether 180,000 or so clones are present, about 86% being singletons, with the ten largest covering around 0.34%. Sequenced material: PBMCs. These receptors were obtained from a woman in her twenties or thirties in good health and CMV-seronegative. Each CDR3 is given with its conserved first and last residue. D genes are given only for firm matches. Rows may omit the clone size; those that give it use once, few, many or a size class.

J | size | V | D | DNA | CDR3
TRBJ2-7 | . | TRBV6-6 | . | TGTGCCAGCAGTTACCTTCAGGGGAAAGCCTACGAGCAGTACTTC | CASSYLQGKAYEQYF
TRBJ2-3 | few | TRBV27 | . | TGTGCCAGCAGTTTAGGCGGTTCCCTCCCAGATACGCAGTATTTT | CASSLGGSLPDTQYF
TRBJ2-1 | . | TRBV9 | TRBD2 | TGTGCCAGCAGCGTAGAGGGGGCGGGAGGGCCCTACAATGAGCAGTTCTTC | CASSVEGAGGPYNEQFF
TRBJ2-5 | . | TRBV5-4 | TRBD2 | TGTGCCAGCAGCCCTAGCCTGACTCGAGCGGGGGCCCAAGAGACCCAGTACTTC | CASSPSLTRAGAQETQYF
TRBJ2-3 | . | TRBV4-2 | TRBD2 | TGTGCCAGCAGCCTAACGTTAGTTCCCGGGGGGGCCGCAGATACGCAGTATTTT | CASSLTLVPGGAADTQYF
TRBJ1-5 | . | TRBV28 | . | TGTGCCAGGACACCTTATAGCAATCAGCCCCAGCATTTT | CARTPYSNQPQHF
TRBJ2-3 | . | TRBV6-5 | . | TGTGCCAGCAGTTATGTACGGGGTGGAGCAGATACGCAGTATTTT | CASSYVRGGADTQYF
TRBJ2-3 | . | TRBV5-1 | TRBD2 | TGCGCCAGCAGCTTGTACTATGGGACTAGCGGTCGCACAGATACGCAGTATTTT | CASSLYYGTSGRTDTQYF
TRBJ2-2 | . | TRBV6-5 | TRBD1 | TGTGCCAGCAGCACCGGGACAGCTAACACCGGGGAGCTGTTTTTT | CASSTGTANTGELFF
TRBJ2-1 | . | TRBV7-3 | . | TGTGCCAGCAGCTTATCCAACAACAATGAGCAGTTCTTC | CASSLSNNNEQFF
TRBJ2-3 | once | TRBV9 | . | TGTGCCAGCAGCCCGGGGACACTTTTCACAGATACGCAGTATTTT | CASSPGTLFTDTQYF
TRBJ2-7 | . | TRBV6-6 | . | TGTGCCAGCAGTTATCGCCAGGGCTTGAGCCACGAGCAGTACTTC | CASSYRQGLSHEQYF
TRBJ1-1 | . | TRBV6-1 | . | TGTGCCAGCACCGTGAACACTGAAGCTTTCTTT | CASTVNTEAFF
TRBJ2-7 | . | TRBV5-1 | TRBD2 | TGCGCCAGCAGCTTGGGGGGGGGTACCTACGAGCAGTACTTC | CASSLGGGTYEQYF
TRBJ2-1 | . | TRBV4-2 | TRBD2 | TGTGCCAGCAGCCAAGACCGGCGGGGGTCCTACAATGAGCAGTTCTTC | CASSQDRRGSYNEQFF
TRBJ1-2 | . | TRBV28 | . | TGTGCCAGCAGTCGGCCCAGGGGTAGGGACTATGGCTACACCTTC | CASSRPRGRDYGYTF
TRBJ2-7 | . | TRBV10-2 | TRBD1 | TGCGCCAGCAGTGTTAGGACAGGAGGCGAGCAGTACTTC | CASSVRTGGEQYF
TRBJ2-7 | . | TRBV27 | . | TGTGCCAGCAGTTTAACGGGTCTAGCTTCGATCGAGCAGTACTTC | CASSLTGLASIEQYF
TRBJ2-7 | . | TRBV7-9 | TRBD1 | TGTGCCAGCACAGGGGCGGGACAGGGGGCTGGGGAGCAGTACTTC | CASTGAGQGAGEQYF
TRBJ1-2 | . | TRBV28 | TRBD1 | TGTGCCAGCACCTCCCCGGACAGGGGAGTGGGCTACACCTTC | CASTSPDRGVGYTF
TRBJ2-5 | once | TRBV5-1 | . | TGCGCCAGCAGGGTGACAGTGGGGGAGACCCAGTACTTC | CASRVTVGETQYF
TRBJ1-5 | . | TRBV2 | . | TGTGCCAGCAGTGGACATCCAGTGGCTCAGCCCCAGCATTTT | CASSGHPVAQPQHF
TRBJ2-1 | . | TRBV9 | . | TGTGCCAGCAGCGTACGGGGGCTAGCGGCCTACAATGAGCAGTTCTTC | CASSVRGLAAYNEQFF
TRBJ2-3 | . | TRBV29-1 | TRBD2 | TGCAGCGTTGAACCGGGACTAGCGGACATAATGGGGACAGATACGCAGTATTTT | CSVEPGLADIMGTDTQYF
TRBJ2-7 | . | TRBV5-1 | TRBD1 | TGCGCCAGCAGCGACGGGACAGTCGAGCAGTACTTC | CASSDGTVEQYF
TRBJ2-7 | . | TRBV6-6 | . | TGTGCCAGCAGTTACTCGACGGGCGAGCAGTACTTC | CASSYSTGEQYF
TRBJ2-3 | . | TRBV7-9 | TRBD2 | TGTGCCAGCAGCCCTCGATCCGGGACTAGCGGGGTCCCAGGTACGCAGTATTTT | CASSPRSGTSGVPGTQYF
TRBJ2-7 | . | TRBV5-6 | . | TGTGCCAGCAGCTTGACAGGCTACGAGCAGTACTTC | CASSLTGYEQYF
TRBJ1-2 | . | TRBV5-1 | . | TGCGCCAGCAGCTTGGAGCTTTGGACTGGACCATCTGGCTACACCTTC | CASSLELWTGPSGYTF
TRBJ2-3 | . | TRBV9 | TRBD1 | TGTGCCAGCAGCGTAGTTGGGGACAGGCAGTATTTT | CASSVVGDRQYF
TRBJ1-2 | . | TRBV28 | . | TGTGCCAGCAGCAGGGGAATATTTGCCTATGGCTACACCTTC | CASSRGIFAYGYTF
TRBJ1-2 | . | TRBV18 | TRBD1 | TGTGCCAGCTCACCGACAGGACAGGGTGACTATGGCTACACCTTC | CASSPTGQGDYGYTF
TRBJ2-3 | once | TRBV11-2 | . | TGTGCCAGCAGCTTAGATCGGGGTAGCGCCCCCACAGATACGCAGTATTTT | CASSLDRGSAPTDTQYF